These 26 T cell receptor beta chains came from one sample sequenced in a study of blood T cell repertoires in COVID-19. The method was immunoSEQ multiplex PCR; TCRdb's version includes in-frame clones alone and lacks a portion of them. Of tens of thousands of clones listed, approximately 88% were seen once; the top ten hold 4.5% to 7%. Input material: peripheral blood. Receptors originate from a man between 50 and 59 years old with active COVID-19.

The CDR3 DNA reads TGCGCCAGCAGCCAACCGCGACAGGGTACCACAGATACGCAGTATTTT. Translated: CASSQPRQGTTDTQYF. The J gene is TRBJ2-3, the V gene TRBV4-1, with 7 bases matching TRBD1. From germline, CDR1 is MGHRA and CDR2 YSYEKL. Unmatched junction bases numbered 7, after V lost 2 bases and J lost 2 bases. This CDR3 has 16 residues.

The CDR3 loop is CASSIDPVRQPQHF. In DNA, the CDR3 is TGTGCCAGTAGTATAGATCCGGTACGCCAGCCCCAGCATTTT. The genes are TRBV19 and TRBJ1-5; D call uncertain. V was cut by 0 bases and J by 7 bases, with 10 bases left in between. CDR1 LNHDA and CDR2 SQIVND come from the germline V gene (reference sequence). The CDR3 loop spans 14 amino acids.

V and J are TRBV2 and TRBJ2-6, with a weak D call TRBD2 (6 bases). CDR1 SNHLY and CDR2 FYNNEI come from the germline V gene. The CDR3 is 16 amino acids. V gave up 8 bases and J gave up 0 bases, with 14 bases separating them. The CDR3 nucleotides read TGTGCCAGCTTGAACGGGAGATCCTCTGGGGCCAACGTCCTGACTTTC. It encodes CASLNGRSSGANVLTF.

The rearrangement links TRBV27 to TRBJ2-7, with 8 nucleotides matching TRBD2. The V and J ends lost 4 bases and 4 bases, in that order; junction bases with no gene match: 21. The CDR3 covers 19 residues. CDR1 and CDR2 (germline): MNHEY, SMNVEV (reference sequence). The CDR3 loop is CASSSLPGGPERLWYEQYF. In DNA, the CDR3 is TGTGCCAGCAGTTCCTTACCGGGAGGGCCAGAAAGGCTATGGTACGAGCAGTACTTC.

This clone was seen a few times. V is TRBV5-6 and J is TRBJ1-2, with 9 bases aligning to TRBD1. Germline V gene sequence: CDR1 SGHDT, CDR2 YYEEEE. V lost 1 base to trimming and J lost 2 bases; unmatched junction nucleotides: 3. CDR3 length: 15 residues. CDR3 DNA: TGTGCCAGCAGCTTGTACAGGGGGCAAAACTATGGCTACACCTTC. Protein: CASSLYRGQNYGYTF.

The genes are TRBV5-6 and TRBJ2-2, with 12 bases identical to TRBD1. The CDR3 extends over 15 amino acids. The junction had 4 bases not matched to a gene; V was cut back by 3 bases and J by 7 bases. Germline V CDR1 and CDR2: SGHDT, YYEEEE. The CDR3 sequence is CASSWGTGGFGELFF. The CDR3 bases are TGTGCCAGCAGCTGGGGGACAGGGGGCTTCGGGGAGCTGTTTTTT.

This sequence joins TRBV19 and TRBJ1-2; no clear D. Germline values: CDR1 LNHDA, CDR2 SQIVND (reference sequence). V lost 3 bases and J lost 0, with 11 bases in between. The CDR3 sequence is 15 residues long. The CDR3 here is CASSMSGGTNYGYTF. The CDR3 nucleotides read TGTGCCAGTAGTATGTCCGGAGGTACTAACTATGGCTACACCTTC.

The chain carries TRBV9 and TRBJ1-1, with 7 bases that match TRBD1. Germline V gives CDR1 SGDLS, CDR2 YYNGEE. After removal of 5 bases from V and 4 bases from J, the junction contained 8 bases not matched to a gene. The CDR3 runs to 14 residues. CDR3 protein: CASRREQGRTEAFF. DNA for the CDR3: TGTGCCAGCAGGAGAGAACAGGGGCGCACTGAAGCTTTCTTT. Full variable domain (outside the CDR3, taken from reference TRBV9 and TRBJ1-1): DSGVTQTPKHLITATGQRVTLRCSPRSGDLSVYWYQQSLDQGLQFLIQYYNGEERAKGNILERFSAQQFPDLHSELNLSSLELGDSALYFCASRREQGRTEAFFGQGTRLTVV.

This chain connects TRBV6-5 to TRBJ1-2, with D perhaps matching TRBD1 (5 bases). V was shortened by 4 bases and J by 4 bases, with 13 bases between the two germline ends. The CDR3 covers 14 residues. Germline CDR1 is MNHEY and CDR2 is SVGAGI. Here the CDR3 DNA reads TGTGCCAGCAGTTCCGGGACTGAGATCTATGGCTACACCTTC. It specifies CASSSGTEIYGYTF.

This clone was detected only a few times. CDR3: CASSFLETSGDIQYF. DNA for the CDR3: TGTGCCAGCAGTTTCCTCGAGACTAGCGGAGACATTCAGTACTTC. The chain has TRBV27 and TRBJ2-4, with 9 nucleotides matching TRBD2. This CDR3 is built from 15 residues. The V segment lost 3 bases and the J segment 8 bases; nucleotides outside the gene matches: 8. The germline V gene encodes CDR1 MNHEY and CDR2 SMNVEV (reference sequence).

The chain employs TRBV6-5 and TRBJ1-2; a weak D match, TRBD1 (5 bases). The CDR3 sequence is 15 residues long. Looked up from germline, CDR1 is MNHEY and CDR2 is SVGAGI. With 2 bases removed from V and 5 bases from J, the gap between germline ends came to 15 bases. The CDR3 bases are TGTGCCAGCAGTTACCGTTTGCGGGGGGAATATGGCTACACCTTC. It yields the protein CASSYRLRGEYGYTF.

With regard to this clone: The junction differs from germline at one of its ends, possibly a read error. The chain joins TRBV24-1 to TRBJ2-7; 10 positions match TRBD2. Germline V lookup: CDR1 KGHDR, CDR2 SFDVKD. The CDR3 has 14 residues. CDR3 sequence (DNA): TGTGCCATCAGTCCTAGCGGGGGATCCTACGAGCAGTACTTC. Its translation is CAISPSGGSYEQYF.

The V gene is TRBV6-2 or TRBV6-3, the J gene TRBJ2-1, with a weak D call TRBD1 (6 bases). Germline assignment: CDR1 MNHEY and CDR2 SVGEGT. The CDR3 spans 16 residues. The ends were cut back, 2 bases at V and 6 bases at J, with 17 bases in the middle. In DNA, the CDR3 is TGTGCCAGCAGTTACGGGGCAGGGGTAAGGGTCAATGAGCAGTTCTTC. Its translation: CASSYGAGVRVNEQFF.

The V gene is TRBV6-6, the J gene TRBJ1-1; TRBD1 is a possible D gene (5 bases). Trimming took off 0 bases at V and 5 bases at J, with 13 bases between the two ends. CDR1 is MNHNY and CDR2 is SVGAGI in the germline V gene (reference sequence). The CDR3 contains 15 residues. This chain's CDR3 is CASSYSQGLGTEAFF. For the CDR3, the DNA is TGTGCCAGCAGTTACTCGCAGGGCCTGGGAACTGAAGCTTTCTTT.

The CDR3 coding sequence is TGTGCCAGCAGTTTCCCTAACAGGGGAGGTCAGCCCCAGCATTTT. Amino acids: CASSFPNRGGQPQHF. This rearrangement joins TRBV28 to TRBJ1-5, with 7 bases lining up with TRBD1. CDR1 MDHEN and CDR2 SYDVKM come from the germline V gene. Trimming cost V 3 bases and J 6 bases; bases outside gene matches: 8. This CDR3 is 15 amino acids long.

V usage is TRBV27 and J usage is TRBJ2-7; 8 bases are shared with TRBD1. CDR3 size: 14 residues. Looked up from germline, CDR1 is MNHEY and CDR2 is SMNVEV (reference sequence). V dropped 10 bases and J dropped 6; count of bases not matched to a gene: 14. The CDR3 sequence: CATRGRVLLGEQYF. CDR3 bases: TGTGCCACCAGGGGGCGCGTACTCCTCGGCGAGCAGTACTTC.

The chain joins TRBV19 to TRBJ1-2; 12 positions match TRBD1. J was trimmed by 7 bases and V by 5 bases; bases with no gene match: 11. The CDR3 is 16 residues long. CDR1 and CDR2 (germline): LNHDA, SQIVND (reference sequence). This chain's CDR3 is CASSPSTGTGGLGYTF. The CDR3, as DNA: TGTGCCAGTAGTCCTTCGACCGGGACAGGGGGCCTTGGCTACACCTTC.

The V and J genes are TRBV7-9 and TRBJ2-5, with 7 positions matching TRBD2. The tail of the sequence fits TRBJ2-7 better, so the J call may be wrong. The CDR3 is 15 residues long. Germline-derived CDR1 and CDR2 are SEHNR and FQNEAQ (reference sequence). This CDR3 is CASSLYDSGGYEQYF. In DNA, the CDR3 is TGTGCCAGCAGCTTATACGACTCGGGGGGCTACGAGCAGTACTTC.

The chain combines TRBV7-9 with TRBJ2-1; no firm D call. V lost 5 bases and J 8 bases, leaving 10 bases between the germline ends. The CDR3 covers 12 residues. Germline values: CDR1 SEHNR, CDR2 FQNEAQ (reference sequence). The CDR3 bases are TGTGCCAGCAGCCAGCGAAGTGATGAGCAGTTCTTC. Its translation is CASSQRSDEQFF.

This clone has a single count. The V call is TRBV2, the J call TRBJ2-7; 11 positions match TRBD2. V trimming: 5 bases; J trimming: 7 bases; junction bases outside the gene matches: 10. The CDR3 totals 15 residues. CDR1 is SNHLY and CDR2 is FYNNEI in the germline V gene. DNA for the CDR3: TGTGCCAGCAGTCCCTCCCTAGCGGGGGGTGGTGAGCAGTACTTC. Translation: CASSPSLAGGGEQYF.

The chain combines TRBV4-3 with TRBJ2-1; a possible D gene is TRBD1 (6 bases). Deletions cut 4 bases from V and 5 bases from J, with 15 bases between. Germline V gene lookup returns CDR1 LGHNA and CDR2 YSLEER. The CDR3 is 15 residues long. The CDR3 region has the DNA TGCGCCAGCAGCCGCGACAGGTCCCAAAACAATGAGCAGTTCTTC. This codes for CASSRDRSQNNEQFF.

V usage is TRBV6-5 and J usage is TRBJ2-3; 11 bases agree with TRBD2. The CDR3 consists of 15 residues. CDR1 is MNHEY, CDR2 SVGAGI, per germline. Germline trimming cut 11 bases from V and 11 bases from J; bases unmatched to any gene: 18. The CDR3 protein is CARGLAGGGQGGQYF. The CDR3 DNA follows: TGTGCCCGCGGATTAGCGGGAGGGGGGCAGGGGGGGCAGTATTTT.

V is TRBV5-5 and J is TRBJ1-1; TRBD1 might be the D (6 bases). Per the germline V gene, CDR1 is SGHKS and CDR2 is YYEKEE (reference sequence). The germline V and J ends were trimmed by 0 bases and 6 bases, with 15 bases remaining between them. The CDR3 extends over 15 amino acids. The chain's CDR3 is CASSLDYRVNPEAFF. The CDR3 region has the DNA TGTGCCAGCAGCTTGGATTACAGGGTTAACCCTGAAGCTTTCTTT.

The gene calls are TRBV19 and TRBJ1-3; D remains unclear. The CDR3 length is 14 residues. The V gene lost 3 bases and the J gene lost 2 bases, with 8 bases spanning the gap. CDR1 and CDR2 from the germline V gene are LNHDA and SQIVND (reference sequence). The CDR3 DNA is TGTGCCAGTAGTATGGGCCCACCTGGAAACACCATATATTTT. It codes for CASSMGPPGNTIYF.

This rearrangement joins TRBV5-4 to TRBJ2-2; TRBD1 agrees at 8 bases. J lost 1 base, V lost 3 bases, and 8 bases had no gene match. The germline gives CDR1 SGHNT, CDR2 YYREEE (reference sequence). The CDR3 has 17 residues. The CDR3 sequence: CASSWWRTGRNTGELFF. CDR3 in DNA: TGTGCCAGCAGCTGGTGGAGGACAGGGAGGAACACCGGGGAGCTGTTTTTT. Filled out from reference TRBV5-4 and TRBJ2-2, the complete variable domain reads ETGVTQSPTHLIKTRGQQVTLRCSSQSGHNTVSWYQQALGQGPQFIFQYYREEENGRGNFPPRFSGLQFPNYSSELNVNALELDDSALYLCASSWWRTGRNTGELFFGEGSRLTVL.

This CDR3 is CASSQDWGADTQYF. The DNA for the CDR3 is TGTGCCAGCAGCCAAGACTGGGGCGCAGATACGCAGTATTTT. The J gene is TRBJ2-3, the V gene TRBV3-1 (or the pseudogene TRBV3-2); D is possibly TRBD1 (5 bases). Germline loops: CDR1 LGHDT, CDR2 YNNKEL (reference sequence). This CDR3 spans 14 amino acids. Deletions cut 0 bases from V and 4 bases from J, with 8 bases between.